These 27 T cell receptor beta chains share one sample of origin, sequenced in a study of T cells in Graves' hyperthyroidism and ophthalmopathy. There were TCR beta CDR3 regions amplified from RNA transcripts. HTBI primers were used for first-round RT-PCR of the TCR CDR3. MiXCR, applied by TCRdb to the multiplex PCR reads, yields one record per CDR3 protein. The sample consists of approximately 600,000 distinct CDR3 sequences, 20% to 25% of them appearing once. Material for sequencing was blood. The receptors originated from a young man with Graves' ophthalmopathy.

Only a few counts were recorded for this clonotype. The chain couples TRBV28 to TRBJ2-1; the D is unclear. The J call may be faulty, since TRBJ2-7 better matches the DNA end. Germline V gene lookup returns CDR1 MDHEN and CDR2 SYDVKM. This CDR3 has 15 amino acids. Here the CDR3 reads CASSLPSRSYNEQYF. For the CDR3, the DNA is TGTGCCAGCAGTTTGCCCTCGCGCTCCTACAATGAGCAGTACTTC.

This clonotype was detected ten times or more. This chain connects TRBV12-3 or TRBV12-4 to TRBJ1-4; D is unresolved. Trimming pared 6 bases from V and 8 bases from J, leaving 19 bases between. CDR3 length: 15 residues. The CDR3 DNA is TGTGCCAGCAGCCAAGGAGGACCGGCGGGGGAAAAACTGTTTTTT. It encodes CASSQGGPAGEKLFF.

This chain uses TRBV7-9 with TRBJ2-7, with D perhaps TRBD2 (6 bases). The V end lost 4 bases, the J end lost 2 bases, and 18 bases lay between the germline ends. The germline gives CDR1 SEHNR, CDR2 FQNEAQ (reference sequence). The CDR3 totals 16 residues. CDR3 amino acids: CASSSLALGGTYEQYF. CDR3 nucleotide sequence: TGTGCCAGCAGCTCCCTAGCGCTAGGAGGGACCTACGAGCAGTACTTC.

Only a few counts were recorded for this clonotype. CDR3 bases: TGCAGTGCCTCACAGGGGGCGACCGGGGAGCTGTTTTTT. As protein: CSASQGATGELFF. J is TRBJ2-2 and V is TRBV20-1, with 9 nucleotides matching TRBD1. Germline-derived CDR1 and CDR2 are DFQATT and SNEGSKA (reference sequence). CDR3 length: 13 residues. V dropped 6 bases and J dropped 5; count of bases not matched to a gene: 4.

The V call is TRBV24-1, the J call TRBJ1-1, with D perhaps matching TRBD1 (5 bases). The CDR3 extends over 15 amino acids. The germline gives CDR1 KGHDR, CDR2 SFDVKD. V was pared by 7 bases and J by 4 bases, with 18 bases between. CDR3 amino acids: CATRGTAGVGTEAFF. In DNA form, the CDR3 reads TGTGCCACCAGGGGGACTGCCGGGGTTGGCACTGAAGCTTTCTTT.

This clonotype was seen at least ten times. In DNA form, the CDR3 reads TGTGCCAGCTCACCGGGACTAGCGGGAGGGACCTACAATGAGCAGTTCTTC. Residues: CASSPGLAGGTYNEQFF. The chain employs TRBV18 and TRBJ2-1, with TRBD2 matching over 16 bases. This CDR3 comprises 17 residues. With 3 bases clipped from V and 2 bases from J, the junction kept 1 base outside the gene matches. The germline V gene encodes CDR1 KGHSH and CDR2 LQKENI.

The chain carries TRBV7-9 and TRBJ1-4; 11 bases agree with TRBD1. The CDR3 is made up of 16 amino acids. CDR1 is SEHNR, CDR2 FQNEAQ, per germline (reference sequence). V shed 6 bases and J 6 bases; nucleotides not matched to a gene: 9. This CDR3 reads CASRRTGGVIHEKLFF. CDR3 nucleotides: TGTGCCAGCAGGAGGACAGGGGGCGTCATACATGAAAAACTGTTTTTT.

The CDR3 nucleotides read TGTGCCAGCAGTGAAGACGTGCGGCCCCAGCATTTT. Translation: CASSEDVRPQHF. The J gene is TRBJ1-5, the V gene TRBV2; D is ambiguous. CDR3 length: 12 residues. Between the trimmed V and J ends, which lost 1 base and 9 bases, there was a span of 7 bases. Germline V gene sequence: CDR1 SNHLY, CDR2 FYNNEI.

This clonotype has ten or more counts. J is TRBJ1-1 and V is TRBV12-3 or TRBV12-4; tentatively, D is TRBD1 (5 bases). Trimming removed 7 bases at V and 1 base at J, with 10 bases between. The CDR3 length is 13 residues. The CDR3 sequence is CASTRQGNTEAFF. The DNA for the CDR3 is TGTGCCAGCACCAGGCAGGGGAACACTGAAGCTTTCTTT.

CDR3 in DNA: TGTGCCAGCAGCCAAGTCCCGGGACAGGGTTACGGACAGCCCCAGCATTTT. It encodes CASSQVPGQGYGQPQHF. J is TRBJ1-5 and V is TRBV4-2, with TRBD1 matching over 9 bases. Germline CDR1 LGHNA, CDR2 YNFKEQ. This CDR3 contains 17 residues. The trim removed 1 base at V and 7 bases at J, leaving 11 bases unmatched.

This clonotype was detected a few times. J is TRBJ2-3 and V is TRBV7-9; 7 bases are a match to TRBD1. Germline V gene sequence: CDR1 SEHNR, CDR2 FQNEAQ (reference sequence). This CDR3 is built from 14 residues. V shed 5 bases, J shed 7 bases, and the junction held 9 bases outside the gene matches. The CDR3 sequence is CASSRGQSGNTQYF. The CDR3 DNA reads TGTGCCAGCAGCAGGGGACAGTCGGGAAATACGCAGTATTTT.

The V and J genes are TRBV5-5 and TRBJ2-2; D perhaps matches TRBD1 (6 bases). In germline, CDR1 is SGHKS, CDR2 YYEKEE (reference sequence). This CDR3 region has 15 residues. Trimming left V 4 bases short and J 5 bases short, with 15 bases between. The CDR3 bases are TGTGCCAGCAGCCTCCGAACAGGGAAAACCGGGGAGCTGTTTTTT. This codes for CASSLRTGKTGELFF.

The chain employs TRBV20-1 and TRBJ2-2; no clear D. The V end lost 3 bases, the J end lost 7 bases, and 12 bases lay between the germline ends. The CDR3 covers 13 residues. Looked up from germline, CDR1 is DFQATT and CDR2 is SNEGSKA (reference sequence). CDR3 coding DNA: TGCAGTGCTAGGAAGGTCATGGGCGGGGAGCTGTTTTTT. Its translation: CSARKVMGGELFF.

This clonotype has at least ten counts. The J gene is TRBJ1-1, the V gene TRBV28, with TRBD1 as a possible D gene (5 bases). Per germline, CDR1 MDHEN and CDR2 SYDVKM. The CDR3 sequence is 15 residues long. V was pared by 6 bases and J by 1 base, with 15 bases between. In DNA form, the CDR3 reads TGTGCCAGCAGGGGGTGGGGGAGAAAGAACACTGAAGCTTTCTTT. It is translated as CASRGWGRKNTEAFF.

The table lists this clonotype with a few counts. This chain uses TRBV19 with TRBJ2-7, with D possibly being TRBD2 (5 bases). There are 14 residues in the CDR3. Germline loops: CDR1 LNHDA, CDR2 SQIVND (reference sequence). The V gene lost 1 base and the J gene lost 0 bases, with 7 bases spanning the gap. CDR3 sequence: CASSIVGNSYEQYF. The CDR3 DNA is TGTGCCAGTAGTATAGTCGGGAACTCCTACGAGCAGTACTTC.

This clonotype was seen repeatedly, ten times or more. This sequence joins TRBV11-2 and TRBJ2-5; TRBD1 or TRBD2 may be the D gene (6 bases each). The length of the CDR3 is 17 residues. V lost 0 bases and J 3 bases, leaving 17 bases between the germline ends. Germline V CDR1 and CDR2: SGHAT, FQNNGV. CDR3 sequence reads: CASSLEGGLPDEETQYF. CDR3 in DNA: TGTGCCAGCAGCTTAGAAGGGGGACTCCCTGACGAAGAGACCCAGTACTTC.

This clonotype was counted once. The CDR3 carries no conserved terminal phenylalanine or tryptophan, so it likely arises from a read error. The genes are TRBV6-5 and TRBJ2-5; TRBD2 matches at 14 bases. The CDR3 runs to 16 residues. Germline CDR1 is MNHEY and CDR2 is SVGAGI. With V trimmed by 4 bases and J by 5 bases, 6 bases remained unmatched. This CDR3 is CASSSGLAGAGETQYL. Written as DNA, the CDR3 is TGTGCCAGCAGTTCGGGACTAGCGGGAGCGGGTGAGACCCAGTACCTC.

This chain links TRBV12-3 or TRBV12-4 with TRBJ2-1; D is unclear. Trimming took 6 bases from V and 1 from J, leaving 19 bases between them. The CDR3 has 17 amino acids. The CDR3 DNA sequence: TGTGCCAGCAGCCCCAGGACCCTCAAGAAATCCTACAATGAGCAGTTCTTC. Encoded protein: CASSPRTLKKSYNEQFF.

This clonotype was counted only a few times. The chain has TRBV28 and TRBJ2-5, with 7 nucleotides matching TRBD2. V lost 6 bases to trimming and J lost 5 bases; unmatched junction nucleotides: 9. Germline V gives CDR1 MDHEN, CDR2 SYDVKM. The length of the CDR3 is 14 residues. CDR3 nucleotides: TGTGCCAGCAGGTCCGCAGGGAGGGGTGAGACCCAGTACTTC. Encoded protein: CASRSAGRGETQYF. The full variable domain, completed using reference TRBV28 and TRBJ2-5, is DVKVTQSSRYLVKRTGEKVFLECVQDMDHENMFWYRQDPGLGLRLIYFSYDVKMKEKGDIPEGYSVSREKKERFSLILESASTNQTSMYLCASRSAGRGETQYFGPGTRLLVL.

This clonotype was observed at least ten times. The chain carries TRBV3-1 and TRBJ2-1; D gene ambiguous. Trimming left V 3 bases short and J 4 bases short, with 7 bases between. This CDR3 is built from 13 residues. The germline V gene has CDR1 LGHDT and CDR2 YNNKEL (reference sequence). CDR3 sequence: CASSQATYNEQFF. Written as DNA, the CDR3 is TGTGCCAGCAGCCAGGCAACATACAATGAGCAGTTCTTC.

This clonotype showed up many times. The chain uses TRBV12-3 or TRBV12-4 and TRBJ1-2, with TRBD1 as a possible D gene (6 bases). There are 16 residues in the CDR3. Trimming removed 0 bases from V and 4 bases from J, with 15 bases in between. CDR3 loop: CASSLAGQPGAYGYTF. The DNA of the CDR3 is TGTGCCAGCAGTTTAGCAGGACAGCCGGGGGCCTATGGCTACACCTTC.

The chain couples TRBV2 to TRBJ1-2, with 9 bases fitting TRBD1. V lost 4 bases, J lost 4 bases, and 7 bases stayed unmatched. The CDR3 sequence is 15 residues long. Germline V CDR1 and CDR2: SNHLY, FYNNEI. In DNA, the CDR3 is TGTGCCAGCAGTGTTAGACAGGGGGAAAGCTATGGCTACACCTTC. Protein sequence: CASSVRQGESYGYTF.

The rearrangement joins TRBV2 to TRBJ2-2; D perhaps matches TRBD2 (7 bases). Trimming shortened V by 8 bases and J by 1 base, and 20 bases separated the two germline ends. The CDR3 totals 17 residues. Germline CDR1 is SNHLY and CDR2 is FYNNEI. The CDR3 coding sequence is TGTGCCAGCTACCAAAAGGGGGGGGGTCTGAACACCGGGGAGCTGTTTTTT. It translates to CASYQKGGGLNTGELFF.

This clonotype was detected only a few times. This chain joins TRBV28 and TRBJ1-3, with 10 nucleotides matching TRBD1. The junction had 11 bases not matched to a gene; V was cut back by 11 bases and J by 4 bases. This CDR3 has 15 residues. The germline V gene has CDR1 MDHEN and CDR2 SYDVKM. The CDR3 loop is CAAGRQGAGGNTIYF. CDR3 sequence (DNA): TGTGCCGCGGGACGACAGGGGGCAGGCGGAAACACCATATATTTT.

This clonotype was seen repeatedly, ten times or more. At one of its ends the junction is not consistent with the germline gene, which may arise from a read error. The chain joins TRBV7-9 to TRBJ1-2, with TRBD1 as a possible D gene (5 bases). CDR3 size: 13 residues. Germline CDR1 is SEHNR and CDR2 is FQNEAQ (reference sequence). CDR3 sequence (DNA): TGCGCCAGCTCTCCGGGTGGGGGCTATGGCTACACCTTC. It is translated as CASSPGGGYGYTF.

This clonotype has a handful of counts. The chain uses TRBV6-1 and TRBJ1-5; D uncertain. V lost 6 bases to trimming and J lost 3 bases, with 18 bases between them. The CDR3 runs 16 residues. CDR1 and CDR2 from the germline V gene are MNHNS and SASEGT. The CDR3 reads CASRTGNVGYNQPQHF. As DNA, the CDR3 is TGTGCCAGCAGGACTGGGAACGTGGGGTACAATCAGCCCCAGCATTTT.

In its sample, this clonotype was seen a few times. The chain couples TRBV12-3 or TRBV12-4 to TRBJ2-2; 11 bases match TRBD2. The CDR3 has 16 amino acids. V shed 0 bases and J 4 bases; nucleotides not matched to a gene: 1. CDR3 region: CASSLASGRATGELFF. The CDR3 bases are TGTGCCAGCAGTTTAGCTAGCGGGAGGGCCACCGGGGAGCTGTTTTTT.